Following are 4 T cell receptor beta chains from one sample sequenced in a study of graft-versus-host responses after intestinal transplantation. TCRdb keeps only in-frame clones here, not all; method: immunoSEQ multiplex PCR. The repertoire holds about 99,000 clones, with roughly 93% as singletons. Which antigens these TCRs recognize remains unknown. Source: unstimulated CD8+ T cells sorted from spleen or lymph node cells, taken before intestinal transplant. Receptor source: a human donor who received an intestinal transplant.

The chain couples TRBV1 to TRBJ2-1; TRBD2, the D gene given by the table, was not confirmed from the DNA. TRBV1 represents a pseudogene. The CDR3 spans 16 residues. CDR3 in DNA: TGCACCAGCAGCCAACAGCGGGGGGCGCCTTTGGATGAGCAGTTCTTC. Translation gives CTSSQQRGAPLDEQFF.

The chain has TRBV6-5 and TRBJ2-7; D is ambiguous. V shed 5 bases and J shed 7 bases, with 6 bases lying between them. CDR3 length equals 10 residues. Germline V gene lookup returns CDR1 MNHEY and CDR2 SVGAGI. In nucleotides, the CDR3 is TGTGCCAGCAGTGCTGGGGAGCAGTACTTC. It specifies CASSAGEQYF.

The chain carries TRBV19 and TRBJ1-3, with 7 bases matching TRBD1. Germline CDR1 reads LNHDA; CDR2 reads SQIVND (reference sequence). The junction had 4 bases not matched to a gene; V was cut back by 6 bases and J by 2 bases. This CDR3 comprises 14 residues. CDR3 amino acids: CASSTQGAGNTIYF. CDR3 nucleotides: TGTGCCAGTAGCACCCAGGGGGCTGGAAACACCATATATTTT.

This chain joins TRBV2 and TRBJ1-5; tentatively, D is TRBD1 (5 bases). Germline CDR1 SNHLY, CDR2 FYNNEI. V lost 6 bases and J lost 0, with 12 bases in between. The CDR3 runs to 15 residues. The CDR3 nucleotides are TGTGCCAGCAGGGCAGACAGCCTTAGCAATCAGCCCCAGCATTTT. Translated, it gives CASRADSLSNQPQHF.